This TCR beta chain was sequenced in a study of early T cells in non-severe SARS-CoV-2 infection. The wider study: Bulk RNA from unsorted whole blood was sequenced; chains were unpaired. Study results and caveats: The matching step, a VDJdb search, favored anti-spike CD8 responses and missed private and CD4 specificities.

Turning to this clonotype: Its antigen is still unknown.

The protocol attached unique molecular identifiers to individual cDNA molecules. MiXCR, run by TCRdb on the 5' RACE reads, gives a single entry per CDR3 protein. The sample yields some 87,000 distinct CDR3 sequences, roughly an eighth seen once. V lost 3 bases to trimming and J lost 5 bases, with 17 bases between them. This CDR3 region has 15 residues. Germline assignment: CDR1 DFQATT and CDR2 SNEGSKA (reference sequence). The chain employs TRBV20-1 and TRBJ2-1; TRBD2 might be the D (5 bases). The TCR comes from an adult who was a healthcare worker with PCR-confirmed SARS-CoV-2 infection or an uninfected control (not recorded which). The sequencing sample was made of whole blood. CDR3 loop: CSARDPIARHNEQFF. DNA of the CDR3: TGCAGTGCTAGGGACCCGATAGCGAGGCACAATGAGCAGTTCTTC.